The 26 T cell receptor beta chains presented below share a single source sample, sequenced in a study of T cell responses to AZD1222 COVID-19 vaccine. The repertoire was sequenced with immunoSEQ multiplex PCR; TCRdb's copy has only in-frame clones and lacks some. The table has 150,000 to 200,000 clones, around 90% seen once. The sample was peripheral blood, taken on day 0 of AZD1222 vaccination. The receptors come from an adult in good health.

This chain joins TRBV28 and TRBJ1-3, with TRBD1 identical over 7 bases. Trimming cost V 2 bases and J 4 bases; bases outside gene matches: 2. The CDR3 has 14 residues. CDR1 is MDHEN, CDR2 SYDVKM, per germline. CDR3 DNA: TGTGCCAGCAGTTTAGGGGGACAGGGAAACACCATATATTTT. Translated, it gives CASSLGGQGNTIYF.

This clone was seen a single time. The chain combines TRBV9 with TRBJ1-5; D is uncertain. V lost 3 bases, J lost 1 base, and 11 bases lay in between. CDR3 length: 15 residues. Germline assignment: CDR1 SGDLS and CDR2 YYNGEE. CDR3 coding DNA: TGTGCCAGCAGCGCGAGTTTGGGGAGCAATCAGCCCCAGCATTTT. Encoded protein: CASSASLGSNQPQHF. The complete variable domain, with remaining parts taken from reference TRBV9 and TRBJ1-5, reads DSGVTQTPKHLITATGQRVTLRCSPRSGDLSVYWYQQSLDQGLQFLIQYYNGEERAKGNILERFSAQQFPDLHSELNLSSLELGDSALYFCASSASLGSNQPQHFGDGTRLSIL.

This chain joins TRBV7-6 and TRBJ2-3; TRBD2 aligns across 10 bases. The CDR3 spans 18 residues. Germline assignment: CDR1 SGHVS and CDR2 FNYEAQ. Trimming at V came to 2 bases and at J to 2 bases, leaving 10 bases not matched to a gene. CDR3 in amino acids: CASSLYPPSGGNTDTQYF. The DNA of the CDR3 is TGTGCCAGCAGCTTATACCCTCCTAGCGGGGGTAACACAGATACGCAGTATTTT. Drawing the rest from reference TRBV7-6 and TRBJ2-3, the complete variable domain is GAGVSQSPRYKVTKRGQDVALRCDPISGHVSLYWYRQALGQGPEFLTYFNYEAQQDKSGLPNDRFSAERPEGSISTLTIQRTEQRDSAMYRCASSLYPPSGGNTDTQYFGPGTRLTVL.

V is TRBV5-4 and J is TRBJ1-3; D possibly corresponds to TRBD1 (6 bases). Germline V gene data show CDR1 as SGHNT and CDR2 as YYREEE (reference sequence). The CDR3 totals 18 residues. Trimming cost V 1 base and J 0 bases, with 17 bases left between them. The CDR3 nucleotides read TGTGCCAGCAGCTTGAGGGGGGGACCTCCCTCCTCTGGAAACACCATATATTTT. It codes for CASSLRGGPPSSGNTIYF.

The genes are TRBV24-1 and TRBJ1-2; TRBD1 matches 7 bases. This CDR3 region has 16 residues. The V segment lost 3 bases and the J segment 4 bases; nucleotides outside the gene matches: 10. Germline CDR1 KGHDR, CDR2 SFDVKD. The CDR3 sequence: CATSDTGTVTSYGYTF. The CDR3 DNA follows: TGTGCCACCAGTGATACGGGGACAGTCACGTCCTATGGCTACACCTTC.

The rearrangement joins TRBV4-3 to TRBJ1-2; TRBD1 is a possible D gene (5 bases). Trimming shortened V by 0 bases and J by 4 bases, and 9 bases separated the two germline ends. This CDR3 has 14 amino acids. Germline V lookup: CDR1 LGHNA, CDR2 YSLEER. CDR3 coding DNA: TGCGCCAGCAGCCAAGATATAGGGACCTATGGCTACACCTTC. Encoded protein: CASSQDIGTYGYTF.

The CDR3 sequence is CASSYYGPSAQPQHF. CDR3 bases: TGTGCCAGCAGTTACTATGGCCCCTCGGCCCAGCCCCAGCATTTT. This chain links TRBV6-2 or TRBV6-3 with TRBJ1-5; D gene unclear. Germline V gene data show CDR1 as MNHEY and CDR2 as SVGEGT. There are 15 residues in the CDR3. Trimming pared 1 base from V and 7 bases from J, leaving 14 bases between.

J is TRBJ2-7 and V is TRBV11-2, with D maybe TRBD1 (5 bases). This CDR3 comprises 13 residues. CDR1 and CDR2 (germline): SGHAT, FQNNGV. The V end lost 1 base, the J end lost 7 bases, and 11 bases lay between the germline ends. The CDR3 sequence is CASSLAAGREQYF. The DNA of the CDR3 is TGTGCCAGCAGCTTAGCGGCAGGGCGAGAGCAGTACTTC.

The chain joins TRBV9 to TRBJ2-5, with TRBD1 matching 7 bases. The CDR3 length is 15 residues. The V and J ends lost 0 bases and 5 bases, in that order; junction bases with no gene match: 7. CDR1 and CDR2 (germline): SGDLS, YYNGEE. The CDR3 DNA is TGTGCCAGCAGCGTAGCACAGGGGATTGATGAGACCCAGTACTTC. This translates into CASSVAQGIDETQYF. Drawing the rest from reference TRBV9 and TRBJ2-5, the complete variable domain is DSGVTQTPKHLITATGQRVTLRCSPRSGDLSVYWYQQSLDQGLQFLIQYYNGEERAKGNILERFSAQQFPDLHSELNLSSLELGDSALYFCASSVAQGIDETQYFGPGTRLLVL.

The rearrangement uses TRBV5-1 and TRBJ2-1; 11 positions agree with TRBD2. The germline CDR1 and CDR2 sequences are SGHRS and YFSETQ. V lost 4 bases, J lost 8 bases, and 5 bases stayed unmatched. The CDR3 totals 14 residues. Written as DNA, the CDR3 is TGCGCCAGCAGCCCTAGCGGGGGGATCTATGAGCAGTTCTTC. It codes for CASSPSGGIYEQFF.

This rearrangement joins TRBV3-1 (or the pseudogene TRBV3-2) to TRBJ1-6; D remains unclear. Deletions cut 2 bases from V and 14 bases from J, with 19 bases between. The CDR3 is 15 amino acids. Germline CDR1 is LGHDT and CDR2 is YNNKEL (reference sequence). CDR3 bases: TGTGCCAGCAGCCAAATTTCGGCAGGTTCGGTGTCCCTCCACTTT. Translating gives CASSQISAGSVSLHF.

The chain couples TRBV18 to TRBJ2-1, with TRBD2 matching over 11 bases. Germline loops: CDR1 KGHSH, CDR2 LQKENI. The CDR3 consists of 18 residues. With V trimmed by 1 base and J by 8 bases, 13 bases remained unmatched. The CDR3 DNA sequence: TGTGCCAGCTCACCACTAGCGGGAGGGTCCCGAGTGGTCGATGAGCAGTTCTTC. It yields the protein CASSPLAGGSRVVDEQFF.

The rearrangement uses TRBV25-1 and TRBJ2-5; 8 nucleotides align to TRBD1. The CDR3 loop spans 16 amino acids. The ends lost 0 bases at V and 5 bases at J; junction bases unmatched: 8. The germline V gene encodes CDR1 MGHDK and CDR2 SYGVNS. This chain's CDR3 is CASSEYRTGNLETQYF. The CDR3 DNA sequence: TGTGCCAGCAGTGAATATCGGACAGGGAATTTGGAGACCCAGTACTTC.

This sequence joins TRBV5-1 and TRBJ1-2, with TRBD1 identical over 8 bases. The CDR3 has 13 amino acids. Germline V CDR1 and CDR2: SGHRS, YFSETQ. Trimming at V came to 0 bases and at J to 7 bases, leaving 2 bases not matched to a gene. DNA for the CDR3: TGCGCCAGCAGCTTGGACAGGGGGGGTGGCTACACCTTC. Protein sequence: CASSLDRGGGYTF.

CDR3 residues: CAWSVRGASTDTQYF. In DNA form, the CDR3 reads TGTGCCTGGAGTGTGAGGGGGGCCAGCACAGATACGCAGTATTTT. The chain has TRBV30 and TRBJ2-3; D is possibly TRBD1 or TRBD2 (6 bases each). The CDR3 runs 15 residues. V was clipped by 0 bases and J by 0 bases, with 10 bases between them. CDR1 is GTSNPN and CDR2 is SVGIG in the germline V gene (reference sequence).

This clone showed up just once. V usage is TRBV3-1 (or the pseudogene TRBV3-2) and J usage is TRBJ1-4; unclear D gene. CDR1 and CDR2 (germline): LGHDT, YNNKEL (reference sequence). Trimming removed 0 bases at V and 4 bases at J, with 6 bases between. The CDR3 runs 14 residues. The CDR3 DNA reads TGTGCCAGCAGCCAAGATTACCTTAATGAAAAACTGTTTTTT. Its protein is CASSQDYLNEKLFF.

V usage is TRBV7-9 and J usage is TRBJ1-6; tentatively, D is TRBD1 (6 bases). CDR3 length: 14 amino acids. Germline V CDR1 and CDR2: SEHNR, FQNEAQ (reference sequence). Trimming pared 5 bases from V and 7 bases from J, leaving 12 bases between. The CDR3 DNA reads as TGTGCCAGCAGCCCGGACAGCTGGAATTCACCCCTCCACTTT. It codes for CASSPDSWNSPLHF.

This chain uses TRBV7-8 with TRBJ2-7; TRBD2 agrees at 8 bases. Germline V lookup: CDR1 SGHVS, CDR2 FQNEAQ. The CDR3 totals 14 residues. Trimming at V came to 6 bases and at J to 7 bases, leaving 11 bases not matched to a gene. Here the CDR3 reads CASRPREGSDEQYF. The CDR3 nucleotides are TGTGCCAGCAGACCTCGGGAGGGGTCAGATGAGCAGTACTTC.

The chain employs TRBV28 and TRBJ2-1; 10 bases agree with TRBD1. CDR3 length equals 16 residues. Germline V gives CDR1 MDHEN, CDR2 SYDVKM. After removal of 4 bases from V and 4 bases from J, the junction contained 7 bases not matched to a gene. The CDR3 DNA reads TGTGCCAGCAGTTCCTCCGGACAGGGGGGATACAATGAGCAGTTCTTC. Translating gives CASSSSGQGGYNEQFF.

The chain combines TRBV11-2 with TRBJ2-6; either TRBD1 or TRBD2 may supply D (5 bases each). Germline CDR1 reads SGHAT; CDR2 reads FQNNGV. This CDR3 comprises 18 residues. The V gene lost 6 bases and the J gene lost 0 bases, with 18 bases spanning the gap. The DNA for the CDR3 is TGTGCCAGCAGGAGGTGGTCGGGACCGACCTCTGGGGCCAACGTCCTGACTTTC. Amino acids: CASRRWSGPTSGANVLTF.

The chain recombines TRBV14 with TRBJ1-2; D call uncertain. This CDR3 region has 15 residues. V was pared by 0 bases and J by 8 bases, with 16 bases between. Germline-derived CDR1 and CDR2 are SGHDN and FVKESK. The CDR3 protein is CASSQEREPYRGYTF. As DNA, the CDR3 is TGTGCCAGCAGCCAAGAGCGGGAACCATACCGCGGCTACACCTTC.

The chain combines TRBV24-1 with TRBJ1-2, with no clear D. The length of the CDR3 is 12 residues. From germline, CDR1 is KGHDR and CDR2 SFDVKD. V lost 2 bases and J 4 bases, leaving 4 bases between the germline ends. The CDR3 is CATSDYSYGYTF. CDR3 nucleotide sequence: TGTGCCACCAGTGATTACAGCTATGGCTACACCTTC.

V is TRBV19 and J is TRBJ1-2; 8 positions match TRBD1. Germline CDR1 is LNHDA and CDR2 is SQIVND (reference sequence). J gave up 0 bases and V 7 bases, and 4 bases lay outside the gene matches. The CDR3 consists of 14 residues. The CDR3 spells CASMRTGPNYGYTF. The CDR3 DNA reads as TGTGCCAGTATGAGGACAGGGCCTAACTATGGCTACACCTTC.

This clone is a singleton in its sample. The genes are TRBV5-1 and TRBJ1-4, with D unresolved. Trimming removed 1 base from V and 6 bases from J, with 19 bases in between. This CDR3 has 17 amino acids. Per germline, CDR1 SGHRS and CDR2 YFSETQ. In nucleotides, the CDR3 is TGCGCCAGCAGCTTGTTCGGACCGACGGCGGGTGATGAAAAACTGTTTTTT. This gives the protein CASSLFGPTAGDEKLFF.

This rearrangement joins TRBV14 to TRBJ1-2; TRBD1 aligns across 9 bases. Germline trimming cut 1 base from V and 7 bases from J; bases unmatched to any gene: 7. CDR1 is SGHDN and CDR2 is FVKESK in the germline V gene. This CDR3 has 15 residues. The CDR3 sequence: CASSQAYVTGGGYTF. In DNA, the CDR3 is TGTGCCAGCAGCCAAGCCTACGTGACAGGGGGTGGCTACACCTTC.

The V call is TRBV28, the J call TRBJ2-1; unclear D gene. This CDR3 spans 16 amino acids. V was pared by 1 base and J by 7 bases, with 17 bases between. Germline V gives CDR1 MDHEN, CDR2 SYDVKM. Here the CDR3 reads CASSLFEITKENEQFF. CDR3 in DNA: TGTGCCAGCAGTTTATTTGAAATTACGAAGGAGAATGAGCAGTTCTTC.